These T cell receptor beta chains were read from a single sample in a study of blood T cells in healthy people across ages. TCRdb fed the 5' RACE reads into MiXCR, producing one record per CDR3 protein. The data show about 1,800,000 distinct CDR3 sequences, about 30% seen once. The sequenced sample was blood. These receptors all come from a woman aged 25-40 years in good health. Both conserved end residues are trimmed from each CDR3. The D gene is left open where the match is weak.

d_call	v_call	cdr3_aa
.	TRBV27	ASTGPGLYNEQF
.	TRBV18	ASSPTSDYGNQPQH
TRBD1	TRBV3-1	ASSHLGRDRDYEQY
.	TRBV7-9	ASSSERGMNEQY
TRBD2	TRBV6-1	ASQPSGGALEQY
.	TRBV27	ASRPGHRTSGANVLT
.	TRBV4-1	ASSQGGRTLDNEQF
.	TRBV20-1	SAPRAGSNEQY
.	TRBV7-2	ASSLGGAERLNNEQF
.	TRBV5-1	ASRAGIDNYGYT
.	TRBV15	ATSASYQETQY
.	TRBV5-1	ASGSPGEDEQY
TRBD2	TRBV20-1	SATLAERHYEQY
.	TRBV12-3/TRBV12-4	ASSLLGDRYEQY
.	TRBV7-2	ASSLEVGAWGTEAF
TRBD2	TRBV6-1	ASRDGTSGISGQF
TRBD2	TRBV7-2	ASSLVAGGGYNEQF
TRBD2	TRBV7-2	ASSLMGREETQY
.	TRBV15	ATSRAGRRDTQY
.	TRBV20-1	SAEGRGPPYEQY
.	TRBV5-1	ASHGGDYEQY
.	TRBV7-8	ASSPMQGLVEQY
.	TRBV12-3/TRBV12-4	ASSLRLFQETQY
.	TRBV5-1	ASSLSWGVNNEQF
TRBD1	TRBV25-1	ASSETGVIYEQY
.	TRBV7-2	ASSFDRKETQY
.	TRBV10-3	AISVSDRANYGYT
TRBD2	TRBV9	ASSVPERGRGTDTQY
.	TRBV6-5	ASSSPVSWEQF
TRBD1	TRBV9	ASSPDLGQYGCT